This entry lists 20 T cell receptor beta chains sequenced from one sample in a study of cytomegalovirus exposure and HLA in healthy donors. TCRdb's table, derived via immunoSEQ multiplex PCR, lists solely in-frame clones and lacks some. The repertoire has over 200,000 clones, 80% to 90% of them found once; the top ten carry around 3%. Sequenced input: PBMCs. The receptors stem from a woman under 30 in good health and CMV-seronegative.

The rearrangement uses TRBV7-9 and TRBJ1-2, with D possibly TRBD1 on 5 matching bases. Looked up from germline, CDR1 is SEHNR and CDR2 is FQNEAQ (reference sequence). The CDR3 has 12 amino acids. The V and J ends lost 5 bases and 6 bases respectively, with 10 bases between them. CDR3 in amino acids: CASSRGGDGYTF. For the CDR3, the DNA is TGTGCCAGCAGCCGTGGGGGGGATGGCTACACCTTC.

The chain recombines TRBV27 with TRBJ2-7, with D maybe TRBD1 (6 bases). V was cut by 4 bases and J by 6 bases, with 10 bases left in between. CDR3 length: 12 residues. Germline CDR1 MNHEY, CDR2 SMNVEV (reference sequence). The CDR3 nucleotides read TGTGCCAGCAGTTACAGGGCCGGCGAGCAGTACTTC. Its protein is CASSYRAGEQYF.

The chain links TRBV28 to TRBJ1-2; the match to TRBD1 covers 9 bases. From germline, CDR1 is MDHEN and CDR2 SYDVKM. There are 14 residues in the CDR3. With V trimmed by 8 bases and J by 6 bases, 10 bases remained unmatched. CDR3 amino acids: CASETTGGYNGYTF. CDR3 DNA: TGTGCCAGCGAAACGACAGGGGGATATAATGGCTACACCTTC.

V usage is TRBV6-5 and J usage is TRBJ1-5; D not resolved. Per the germline V gene, CDR1 is MNHEY and CDR2 is SVGAGI. This CDR3 has 14 residues. V was trimmed by 2 bases and J by 7 bases, leaving 12 bases between them. The CDR3 region is CASSYDGFGQPQHF. The CDR3 DNA reads as TGTGCCAGCAGTTACGATGGGTTCGGGCAGCCCCAGCATTTT.

This clone was detected a few times. The chain is built from TRBV7-8 and TRBJ2-7; 12 positions match TRBD1. The CDR3 runs to 15 residues. Germline CDR1 is SGHVS and CDR2 is FQNEAQ. J lost 6 bases, V lost 2 bases, and 5 bases had no gene match. The CDR3 DNA follows: TGTGCCAGCAGCTTATGGGGGACAGGGGGCGGCGAGCAGTACTTC. It is translated as CASSLWGTGGGEQYF.

This rearrangement joins TRBV5-5 to TRBJ1-2; 9 nucleotides align to TRBD1. Germline lookup yields CDR1 SGHKS and CDR2 YYEKEE (reference sequence). This CDR3 has 15 amino acids. V was pared by 3 bases and J by 3 bases, with 6 bases of the junction left unmatched. CDR3 sequence (DNA): TGTGCCAGCAGCTCGAGACAGGGGGAATACTATGGCTACACCTTC. It is translated as CASSSRQGEYYGYTF. The complete variable domain, with remaining parts taken from reference TRBV5-5 and TRBJ1-2, reads DAGVTQSPTHLIKTRGQQVTLRCSPISGHKSVSWYQQVLGQGPQFIFQYYEKEERGRGNFPDRFSARQFPNYSSELNVNALLLGDSALYLCASSSRQGEYYGYTFGSGTRLTVV.

V is TRBV5-8 and J is TRBJ1-1; possible D gene TRBD1, 6 bases. The V and J ends lost 4 bases and 0 bases respectively, with 10 bases between them. The CDR3 runs 14 residues. Germline loops: CDR1 SGHTS, CDR2 YDEGEE. The CDR3 DNA reads as TGTGCCAGCAGCCCATGGGACATGAACACTGAAGCTTTCTTT. Translated: CASSPWDMNTEAFF.

The chain uses TRBV7-9 and TRBJ2-5, with TRBD2 matching 9 bases. Trimming cost V 7 bases and J 5 bases; bases outside gene matches: 23. Germline lookup yields CDR1 SEHNR and CDR2 FQNEAQ (reference sequence). The CDR3 is 19 amino acids. CDR3 coding DNA: TGTGCCAGCACCATTTTGAGGAAGATAGGGGCTAGCGGGAACGAGACCCAGTACTTC. Amino acid sequence: CASTILRKIGASGNETQYF.

This clone was detected once. The gene calls are TRBV6-5 and TRBJ2-1, with a weak D call TRBD1 (6 bases). The V end was cut by 1 base, the J end by 1 base, with 8 bases between. CDR1 and CDR2 from the germline V gene are MNHEY and SVGAGI. CDR3 length: 15 residues. The CDR3 DNA reads TGTGCCAGCAGTTACTACCAGGGGTCCTACAATGAGCAGTTCTTC. Protein: CASSYYQGSYNEQFF.

The chain is built from TRBV28 and TRBJ2-1; 10 nucleotides align to TRBD2. This CDR3 contains 16 residues. Germline loops: CDR1 MDHEN, CDR2 SYDVKM. V lost 5 bases and J lost 0; bases outside the gene matches: 4. CDR3 nucleotides: TGTGCCAGCAGTGCAATAGCGGGAGGCTCCTACAATGAGCAGTTCTTC. It specifies CASSAIAGGSYNEQFF.

The genes are TRBV28 and TRBJ1-4; D possibly corresponds to TRBD1 (5 bases). Germline-derived CDR1 and CDR2 are MDHEN and SYDVKM. V shed 1 base and J shed 5 bases, with 11 bases lying between them. The CDR3 sequence is 15 residues long. The CDR3 loop reads CASSLLARVNEKLFF. Written as DNA, the CDR3 is TGTGCCAGCAGTTTATTAGCCAGGGTAAATGAAAAACTGTTTTTT.

The V gene is TRBV9, the J gene TRBJ2-5, with 8 bases matching TRBD1. V shed 4 bases, J shed 5 bases, and the junction held 10 bases outside the gene matches. Germline V CDR1 and CDR2: SGDLS, YYNGEE. The CDR3 spans 15 residues. The CDR3 coding sequence is TGTGCCAGCAGCTATGACCAGGGGGCAGGGGAGACCCAGTACTTC. Its translation: CASSYDQGAGETQYF.

The V and J genes are TRBV6-5 and TRBJ2-7; no firm D call. V gave up 3 bases and J gave up 1 base, with 7 bases separating them. This CDR3 has 13 residues. CDR1 is MNHEY, CDR2 SVGAGI, per germline. The CDR3 sequence: CASSYKRSYEQYF. CDR3 coding DNA: TGTGCCAGCAGTTATAAGAGATCCTACGAGCAGTACTTC.

This rearrangement joins TRBV27 to TRBJ2-4, with a weak D call TRBD1 (5 bases). The CDR3 loop spans 15 amino acids. Trimming removed 5 bases from V and 0 bases from J, with 11 bases in between. CDR1 and CDR2 (germline): MNHEY, SMNVEV (reference sequence). The DNA of the CDR3 is TGTGCCAGCAGTCCACGACAGCTAGCCAAAAACATTCAGTACTTC. Translated, it gives CASSPRQLAKNIQYF.

In this sample, this clone turned up once. The chain links TRBV9 to TRBJ1-2, with D maybe TRBD1 (5 bases). V was clipped by 2 bases and J by 5 bases, with 13 bases between them. The CDR3 is made up of 14 amino acids. Germline CDR1 and CDR2: SGDLS and YYNGEE. The CDR3 DNA follows: TGTGCCAGCAGCGTCTCATGGTCAGGGTATGGCTACACCTTC. This codes for CASSVSWSGYGYTF.

The chain couples TRBV18 to TRBJ2-4; a possible D gene is TRBD1 (7 bases). With 3 bases removed from V and 8 bases from J, the gap between germline ends came to 17 bases. Germline values: CDR1 KGHSH, CDR2 LQKENI. The CDR3 has 15 residues. The CDR3 DNA reads as TGTGCCAGCTCACCGGACCAGGGGGGTCTGGACATTCAGTACTTC. Protein product: CASSPDQGGLDIQYF.

V gene TRBV10-3 combines with J gene TRBJ2-3; TRBD2 aligns across 9 bases. The CDR3 is made up of 14 amino acids. J was trimmed by 3 bases and V by 5 bases; bases with no gene match: 3. Germline CDR1 and CDR2: ENHRY and SYGVKD. The DNA of the CDR3 is TGTGCCATCAGTTTTAGCGGGGGAACAGATACGCAGTATTTT. Translation gives CAISFSGGTDTQYF.

This clone was seen a single time. The chain combines TRBV4-1 with TRBJ2-5; tentative D call: TRBD1 (6 bases). The length of the CDR3 is 14 residues. Trimming stripped 0 bases from V and 5 bases from J, with 10 bases between. Germline CDR1 is MGHRA and CDR2 is YSYEKL. CDR3 sequence reads: CASSQEQGKETQYF. In DNA form, the CDR3 reads TGCGCCAGCAGCCAAGAGCAGGGGAAGGAGACCCAGTACTTC.

This clone was observed a few times. V gene TRBV5-1 combines with J gene TRBJ2-7; tentatively, D is TRBD1 (6 bases). This CDR3 region has 13 residues. Germline loops: CDR1 SGHRS, CDR2 YFSETQ. V was trimmed by 7 bases and J by 3 bases, leaving 14 bases between them. CDR3: CASSQGQNYEQYF. CDR3 coding DNA: TGCGCCAGCTCCCAAGGACAGAACTACGAGCAGTACTTC.

The gene calls are TRBV19 and TRBJ1-5, with D possibly matching TRBD1 (5 bases). The germline gives CDR1 LNHDA, CDR2 SQIVND (reference sequence). Deletions cut 4 bases from V and 0 bases from J, with 10 bases between. The CDR3 extends over 15 amino acids. As DNA, the CDR3 is TGTGCCAGTAGTAACGGACATTATAGCAATCAGCCCCAGCATTTT. Translating gives CASSNGHYSNQPQHF.